This entry lists 14 T cell receptor beta chains sequenced from one sample in a study of cytomegalovirus exposure and HLA in healthy donors. PCR primers comprised 60 Vbeta and 13 Jbeta primers. Sequencing was performed with immunoSEQ multiplex PCR; in TCRdb, only in-frame clones are kept and a portion is missing. Its clone listing holds 150,000 or so clones. The sequencing input was PBMCs. These receptor sequences come from a woman aged 50 to 60 in good health and CMV-seronegative.

The rearrangement links TRBV18 to TRBJ2-1; 8 nucleotides line up with TRBD2. Per germline, CDR1 KGHSH and CDR2 LQKENI. This CDR3 region has 15 residues. V was pared by 2 bases and J by 7 bases, with 7 bases of the junction left unmatched. The CDR3 reads CASSPGSGSLNEQFF. CDR3 nucleotide sequence: TGTGCCAGCTCACCAGGGAGCGGGAGTCTTAATGAGCAGTTCTTC.

The chain joins TRBV6-5 to TRBJ1-6, with D hard to call. CDR1 MNHEY and CDR2 SVGAGI come from the germline V gene. V gave up 9 bases and J gave up 1 base, with 13 bases separating them. The CDR3 sequence is 15 residues long. CDR3 in amino acids: CASRQAQSYNSPLHF. DNA of the CDR3: TGTGCCAGTCGTCAGGCCCAGTCCTATAATTCACCCCTCCACTTT.

The genes are TRBV5-8 and TRBJ1-2; D remains ambiguous. V shed 0 bases and J shed 3 bases, with 6 bases lying between them. The CDR3 runs 13 residues. CDR1 is SGHTS and CDR2 is YDEGEE in the germline V gene. The CDR3 loop is CASSLAEDYGYTF. The CDR3 DNA is TGTGCCAGCAGCTTGGCCGAGGACTATGGCTACACCTTC.

This sequence joins TRBV7-9 and TRBJ2-7; tentatively, D is TRBD1 (5 bases). Germline V CDR1 and CDR2: SEHNR, FQNEAQ (reference sequence). CDR3 length: 14 residues. V lost 2 bases and J 2 bases, leaving 10 bases between the germline ends. The CDR3 sequence: CASSLQGSAYEQYF. The CDR3 DNA reads as TGTGCCAGCAGCTTACAGGGCAGCGCCTACGAGCAGTACTTC.

The chain combines TRBV9 with TRBJ2-7; 7 bases are a match to TRBD1. The ends lost 4 bases at V and 3 bases at J; junction bases unmatched: 10. The CDR3 runs to 15 residues. The germline V gene has CDR1 SGDLS and CDR2 YYNGEE. CDR3 nucleotide sequence: TGTGCCAGCAGCCCCGGGACAGCGGTCATCTACGAGCAGTACTTC. Its protein product is CASSPGTAVIYEQYF.

Here the CDR3 DNA reads TGCGCCAGCAGCTTGGGCCCACTAGAGATGGAGCAGTTCTTC. Protein: CASSLGPLEMEQFF. The genes are TRBV5-1 and TRBJ2-1, with D tentatively TRBD2 (5 bases). V was cut by 0 bases and J by 10 bases, with 14 bases left in between. CDR1 and CDR2 (germline): SGHRS, YFSETQ. The CDR3 loop spans 14 amino acids. The full variable domain, completed using reference TRBV5-1 and TRBJ2-1, is KAGVTQTPRYLIKTRGQQVTLSCSPISGHRSVSWYQQTPGQGLQFLFEYFSETQRNKGNFPGRFSGRQFSNSRSEMNVSTLELGDSALYLCASSLGPLEMEQFFGPGTRLTVL.

The V call is TRBV9, the J call TRBJ2-2; the D gene is possibly TRBD1 (5 bases). This CDR3 is 15 amino acids long. V lost 4 bases to trimming and J lost 0 bases, with 10 bases between them. Per germline, CDR1 SGDLS and CDR2 YYNGEE. The CDR3 coding sequence is TGTGCCAGCAGCCCCCGCAGGGCGAACACCGGGGAGCTGTTTTTT. This codes for CASSPRRANTGELFF. Drawing the rest from reference TRBV9 and TRBJ2-2, the complete variable domain is DSGVTQTPKHLITATGQRVTLRCSPRSGDLSVYWYQQSLDQGLQFLIQYYNGEERAKGNILERFSAQQFPDLHSELNLSSLELGDSALYFCASSPRRANTGELFFGEGSRLTVL.

The chain is built from TRBV30 and TRBJ2-2, with 9 bases fitting TRBD2. From germline, CDR1 is GTSNPN and CDR2 SVGIG (reference sequence). The trim removed 3 bases at V and 5 bases at J, leaving 13 bases unmatched. The CDR3 is made up of 17 amino acids. This CDR3 is CAWSGGGAGGPTGELFF. The CDR3 bases are TGTGCCTGGAGCGGAGGGGGAGCGGGAGGTCCAACCGGGGAGCTGTTTTTT.

The V gene is TRBV5-1, the J gene TRBJ2-3; 8 nucleotides agree with TRBD2. Germline V gene lookup returns CDR1 SGHRS and CDR2 YFSETQ. The V gene end was trimmed by 4 bases and the J gene end by 0 bases; junction bases not matched to a gene: 4. The CDR3 sequence is 15 residues long. CDR3: CASSISGASTDTQYF. Written as DNA, the CDR3 is TGCGCCAGCAGCATTAGCGGGGCTAGCACAGATACGCAGTATTTT.

The V call is TRBV5-1, the J call TRBJ2-3; 9 bases match TRBD1. This CDR3 is 15 amino acids long. From germline, CDR1 is SGHRS and CDR2 YFSETQ. The J segment lost 1 base and the V segment lost 5 bases, leaving 5 bases of the junction unmatched. In nucleotides, the CDR3 is TGCGCCAGCAGTACAGGGGGCTGGCGCACAGATACGCAGTATTTT. Translated: CASSTGGWRTDTQYF.

V and J are TRBV6-5 and TRBJ2-1, with D unclear. V shed 0 bases and J shed 3 bases, with 6 bases lying between them. Germline V gives CDR1 MNHEY, CDR2 SVGAGI. This CDR3 is built from 14 residues. The CDR3: CASSYSNSYNEQFF. CDR3 coding DNA: TGTGCCAGCAGTTACTCGAACAGCTACAATGAGCAGTTCTTC.

The chain couples TRBV19 to TRBJ2-7; unclear D gene. Trimming cost V 3 bases and J 2 bases, with 11 bases left between them. Germline lookup yields CDR1 LNHDA and CDR2 SQIVND (reference sequence). The CDR3 consists of 14 residues. The CDR3 nucleotides read TGTGCCAGTAGTATGCGTCAGCGTACCTACGAGCAGTACTTC. Translation: CASSMRQRTYEQYF.

This rearrangement joins TRBV28 to TRBJ2-5, with 8 nucleotides matching TRBD2. Trimming at V came to 7 bases and at J to 4 bases, leaving 5 bases not matched to a gene. This CDR3 region has 13 residues. Germline values: CDR1 MDHEN, CDR2 SYDVKM. The CDR3 coding sequence is TGTGCCAGCAACACGGGAGGGCGAGAGACCCAGTACTTC. Residues: CASNTGGRETQYF.

The chain carries TRBV5-1 and TRBJ2-5; a possible D gene is TRBD1 (7 bases). In germline, CDR1 is SGHRS, CDR2 YFSETQ. The V end lost 4 bases, the J end lost 5 bases, and 18 bases lay between the germline ends. The CDR3 loop spans 15 amino acids. CDR3 DNA: TGCGCCAGCAGCCCTCAGGGGGGAGGAAGCGAGACCCAGTACTTC. This sequence encodes CASSPQGGGSETQYF.